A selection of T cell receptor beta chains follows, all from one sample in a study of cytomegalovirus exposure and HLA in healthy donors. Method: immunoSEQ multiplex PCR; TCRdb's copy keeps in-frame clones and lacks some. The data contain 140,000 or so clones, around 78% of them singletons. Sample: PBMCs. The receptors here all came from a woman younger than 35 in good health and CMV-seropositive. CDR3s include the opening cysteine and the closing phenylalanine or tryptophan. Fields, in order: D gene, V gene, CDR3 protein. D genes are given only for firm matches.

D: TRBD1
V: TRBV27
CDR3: CASSLYPRKGAAQTQETQYF

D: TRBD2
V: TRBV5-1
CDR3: CASSLDSAGGETQYF

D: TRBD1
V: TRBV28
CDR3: CASSFIRTGAIYEQYF

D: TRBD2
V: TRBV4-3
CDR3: CASSQEPLAGASYNEQFF

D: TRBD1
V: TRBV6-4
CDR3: CASSDGTGSSDTQYF

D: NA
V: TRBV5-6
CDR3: CASSLGPPGRRDYNEQFF

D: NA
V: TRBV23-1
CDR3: CASSRGGAKAKNIQYF

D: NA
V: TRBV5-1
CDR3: CASSITGRDTQYF

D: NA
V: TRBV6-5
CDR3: CASKKTANTEAFF

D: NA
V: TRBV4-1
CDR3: CASSQDPGSDYGYTF

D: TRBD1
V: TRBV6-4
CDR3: CASSPQDRGGELFF

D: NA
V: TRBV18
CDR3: CASSATSASSRGRTEAFF

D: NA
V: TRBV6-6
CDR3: CASSPPVGITNYGYTF

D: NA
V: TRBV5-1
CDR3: CASSLEVLGQYNEQFF

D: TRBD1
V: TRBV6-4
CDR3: CASTPIRRTGSYEQYF

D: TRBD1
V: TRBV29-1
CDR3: CSGRTGETEAFF

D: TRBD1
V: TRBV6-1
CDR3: CASSAGQGRDGYGYTF

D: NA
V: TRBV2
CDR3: CASSGHPSPEQFF

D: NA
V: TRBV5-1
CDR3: CASSLSLADTQYF

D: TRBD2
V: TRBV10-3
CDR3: CAISELAGRSNEQFF

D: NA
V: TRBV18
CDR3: CASSPTLNTEAFF

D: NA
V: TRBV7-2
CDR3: CASSATGTDYEQYF

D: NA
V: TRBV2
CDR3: CASVRGLNTEAFF

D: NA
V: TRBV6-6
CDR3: CASSYSGGNERYF

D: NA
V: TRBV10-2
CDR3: CASNSVSKPDTQYF

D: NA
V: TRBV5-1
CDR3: CASSLGSAEDEQYF

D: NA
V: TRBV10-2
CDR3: CASSEGTGSTDTQYF

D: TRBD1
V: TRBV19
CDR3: CASSPGTADEANYGYTF

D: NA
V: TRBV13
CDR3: CASSSGGVLGGKLFF

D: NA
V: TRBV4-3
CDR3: CASSQSRTVASGAFF